Listed below are T cell receptor beta chains from one sample, sequenced in a study of T cell responses to AZD1222 COVID-19 vaccine. Sequencing was performed with immunoSEQ multiplex PCR; in TCRdb, only in-frame clones are kept and a portion is missing. This table has some 150,000 clones, 75% to 95% appearing once. The material was peripheral blood, obtained on day 0 of MenACWY control vaccination. The source of these receptors is an adult in good health. Both conserved end residues are part of each CDR3. A D gene is named only where the DNA matches it firmly. A clone size is listed for some rows: how often the clone was seen (once, few, many), or a class if it is expanded.

>-|TRBV9|TRBJ1-2|-
TGTGCCAGCAGCGGAGGGACTCCGTTAGACTACACCTTC
CASSGGTPLDYTF
>TRBD1|TRBV12-3/TRBV12-4|TRBJ1-6|-
TGTGCCAGCCGGGGGAGGGGGCAACCCCTCCACTTT
CASRGRGQPLHF
>-|TRBV18|TRBJ1-6|-
TGTGCCAGCTCAACCCTCGGGGGATATAATTCACCCCTCCACTTT
CASSTLGGYNSPLHF
>-|TRBV4-1|TRBJ2-7|once
TGCGCCAGCAGCCAGAGAGCCTTCCAGGTCGAGCAGTACTTC
CASSQRAFQVEQYF
>TRBD2|TRBV5-1|TRBJ2-5|once
TGCGCCAGCAGCCCAGGACTAGCGGGAGTGGAGACCCAGTACTTC
CASSPGLAGVETQYF
>-|TRBV6-5|TRBJ1-2|-
TGTGCCAGCAGAGTGGGCCAGAACTATGGCTACACCTTC
CASRVGQNYGYTF
>-|TRBV27|TRBJ2-1|-
TGTGCCAGCAGTTTTAGAGCGGGGACAGGGACTAGACTAACCTACAATGAGCAGTTCTTC
CASSFRAGTGTRLTYNEQFF
>-|TRBV6-5|TRBJ1-1|-
TGTGCCAGCGCCGCACAGACATCGAACACTGAAGCTTTCTTT
CASAAQTSNTEAFF
>-|TRBV6-5|TRBJ1-5|-
TGTGCCAGCAGTCAAAGTAGCAATCAGCCCCAGCATTTT
CASSQSSNQPQHF
>-|TRBV5-1|TRBJ2-3|-
TGCGCCAGCAGCTTGTTAGATACGCAGTATTTT
CASSLLDTQYF
>TRBD1|TRBV6-5|TRBJ2-1|-
TGTGCCAGCAGGCCGGGACAGGGGGCCTACAATGAGCAGTTCTTC
CASRPGQGAYNEQFF
>-|TRBV4-1|TRBJ1-1|-
TGCGCCAGCAGCCAAGCGGGGGGAAGGGAAGCTTTCTTT
CASSQAGGREAFF
>-|TRBV5-5|TRBJ1-5|-
TGTGCCAGCAGCCTGGGAGGGGCGCCTAATCAGCCCCAGCATTTT
CASSLGGAPNQPQHF
>-|TRBV30|TRBJ1-6|few
TGTGCCTGGAGACCGCTCGGGAAGTCACCCCTCCACTTT
CAWRPLGKSPLHF
>TRBD1|TRBV18|TRBJ1-6|once
TGTGCCAGCTCAGCACGACAGGGGGTGTATAATTCACCCCTCCACTTT
CASSARQGVYNSPLHF